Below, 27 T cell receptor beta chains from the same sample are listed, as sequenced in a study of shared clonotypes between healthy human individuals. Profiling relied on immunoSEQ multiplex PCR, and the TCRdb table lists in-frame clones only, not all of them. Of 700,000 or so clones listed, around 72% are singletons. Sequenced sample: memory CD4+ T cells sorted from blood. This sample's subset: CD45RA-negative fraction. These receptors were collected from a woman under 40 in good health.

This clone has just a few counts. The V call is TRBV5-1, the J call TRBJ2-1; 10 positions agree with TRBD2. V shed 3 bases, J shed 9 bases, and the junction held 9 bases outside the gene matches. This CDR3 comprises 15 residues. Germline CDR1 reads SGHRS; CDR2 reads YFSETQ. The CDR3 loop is CASSSASGSVGEQFF. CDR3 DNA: TGCGCCAGCAGCTCAGCTAGCGGGAGCGTCGGTGAGCAGTTCTTC.

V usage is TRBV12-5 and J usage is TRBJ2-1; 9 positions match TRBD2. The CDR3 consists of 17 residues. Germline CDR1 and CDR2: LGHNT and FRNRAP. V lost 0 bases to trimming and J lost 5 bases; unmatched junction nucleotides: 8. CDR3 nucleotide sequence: TGTGCTAGTGGTTTGGTGGTAAGCGGGAGGTTTAACAATGAGCAGTTCTTC. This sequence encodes CASGLVVSGRFNNEQFF. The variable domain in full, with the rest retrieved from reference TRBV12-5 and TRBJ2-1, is DARVTQTPRHKVTEMGQEVTMRCQPILGHNTVFWYRQTMMQGLELLAYFRNRAPLDDSGMPKDRFSAEMPDATLATLKIQPSEPRDSAVYFCASGLVVSGRFNNEQFFGPGTRLTVL.

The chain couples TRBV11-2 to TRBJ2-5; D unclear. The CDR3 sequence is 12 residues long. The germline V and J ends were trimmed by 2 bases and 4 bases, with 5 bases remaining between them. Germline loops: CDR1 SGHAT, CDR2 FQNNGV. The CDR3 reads CASSLNSETQYF. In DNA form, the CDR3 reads TGTGCCAGCAGCTTAAATTCAGAGACCCAGTACTTC. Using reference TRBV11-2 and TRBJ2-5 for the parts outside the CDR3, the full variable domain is EAGVAQSPRYKIIEKRQSVAFWCNPISGHATLYWYQQILGQGPKLLIQFQNNGVVDDSQLPKDRFSAERLKGVDSTLKIQPAKLEDSAVYLCASSLNSETQYFGPGTRLLVL.

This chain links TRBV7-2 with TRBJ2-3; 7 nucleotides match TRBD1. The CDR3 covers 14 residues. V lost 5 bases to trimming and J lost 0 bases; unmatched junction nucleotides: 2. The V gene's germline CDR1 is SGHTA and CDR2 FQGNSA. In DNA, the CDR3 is TGTGCCAGCAGCCGACAGGGTAGCACAGATACGCAGTATTTT. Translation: CASSRQGSTDTQYF.

CDR3 protein: CASSQGFQSSYEQYF. The CDR3 region has the DNA TGCGCCAGCAGCCAAGGATTTCAGTCCTCCTACGAGCAGTACTTC. V is TRBV4-1 and J is TRBJ2-7; D gene uncertain. CDR1 MGHRA and CDR2 YSYEKL come from the germline V gene. V was trimmed by 1 base and J by 0 bases, leaving 10 bases between them. The CDR3 has 15 residues.

This CDR3 is CASSTSGGNQPQHF. DNA of the CDR3: TGTGCCAGTAGTACTTCAGGGGGCAATCAGCCCCAGCATTTT. V is TRBV19 and J is TRBJ1-5; TRBD1 is a possible D gene (6 bases). CDR1 is LNHDA and CDR2 is SQIVND in the germline V gene (reference sequence). The CDR3 length is 14 residues. Trimming stripped 4 bases from V and 2 bases from J, with 9 bases between.

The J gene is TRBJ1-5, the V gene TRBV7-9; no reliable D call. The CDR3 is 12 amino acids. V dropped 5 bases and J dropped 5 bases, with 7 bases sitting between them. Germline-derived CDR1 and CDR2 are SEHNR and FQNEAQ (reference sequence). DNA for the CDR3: TGTGCCAGCAGCCTCCCAGATCAGCCCCAGCATTTT. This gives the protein CASSLPDQPQHF.

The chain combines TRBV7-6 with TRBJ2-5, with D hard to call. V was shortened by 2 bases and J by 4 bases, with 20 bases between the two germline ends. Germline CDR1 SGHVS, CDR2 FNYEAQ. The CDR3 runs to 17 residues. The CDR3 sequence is CASSLCLGYHGRETQYF. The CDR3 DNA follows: TGTGCCAGCAGCTTATGTTTAGGGTACCACGGTCGAGAGACCCAGTACTTC.

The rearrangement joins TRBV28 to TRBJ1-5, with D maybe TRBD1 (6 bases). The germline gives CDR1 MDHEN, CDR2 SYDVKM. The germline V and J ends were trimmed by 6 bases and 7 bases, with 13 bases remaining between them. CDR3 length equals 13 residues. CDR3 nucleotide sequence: TGTGCCAGCAGAGCAGGGGTATGGCAGCCCCAGCATTTT. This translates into CASRAGVWQPQHF.

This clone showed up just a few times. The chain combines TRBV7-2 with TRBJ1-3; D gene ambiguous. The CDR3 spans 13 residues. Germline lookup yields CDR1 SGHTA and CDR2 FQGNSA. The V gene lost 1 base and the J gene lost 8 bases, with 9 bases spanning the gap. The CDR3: CASSLVGRDTIYF. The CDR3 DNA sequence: TGTGCCAGCAGCTTAGTCGGTCGGGACACCATATATTTT.

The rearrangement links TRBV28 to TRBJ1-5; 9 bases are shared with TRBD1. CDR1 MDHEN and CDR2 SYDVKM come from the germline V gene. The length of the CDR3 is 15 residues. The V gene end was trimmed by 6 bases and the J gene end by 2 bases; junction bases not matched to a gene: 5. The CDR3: CASRQGARGNQPQHF. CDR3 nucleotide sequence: TGTGCCAGCAGACAGGGGGCAAGGGGCAATCAGCCCCAGCATTTT.

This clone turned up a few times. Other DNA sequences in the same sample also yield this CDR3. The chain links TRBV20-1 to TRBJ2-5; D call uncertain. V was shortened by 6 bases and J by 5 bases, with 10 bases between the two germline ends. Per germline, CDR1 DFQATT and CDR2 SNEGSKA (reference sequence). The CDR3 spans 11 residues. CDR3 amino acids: CSADPRETQYF. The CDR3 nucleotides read TGCAGTGCCGACCCCCGGGAGACCCAGTACTTC.

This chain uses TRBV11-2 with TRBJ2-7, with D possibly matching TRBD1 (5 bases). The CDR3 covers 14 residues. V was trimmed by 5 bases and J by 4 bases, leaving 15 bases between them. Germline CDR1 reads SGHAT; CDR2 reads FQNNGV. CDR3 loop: CASSLSGAQYEQYF. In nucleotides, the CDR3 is TGTGCCAGCAGCCTTAGTGGGGCGCAATACGAGCAGTACTTC.

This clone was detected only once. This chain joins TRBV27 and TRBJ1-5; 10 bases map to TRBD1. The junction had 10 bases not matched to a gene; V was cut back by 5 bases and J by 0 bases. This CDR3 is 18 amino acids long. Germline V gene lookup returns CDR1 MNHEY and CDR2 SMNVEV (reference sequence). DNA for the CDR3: TGTGCCAGCAGTAAAACCGGGACAGGGGATTATAGCAATCAGCCCCAGCATTTT. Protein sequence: CASSKTGTGDYSNQPQHF.

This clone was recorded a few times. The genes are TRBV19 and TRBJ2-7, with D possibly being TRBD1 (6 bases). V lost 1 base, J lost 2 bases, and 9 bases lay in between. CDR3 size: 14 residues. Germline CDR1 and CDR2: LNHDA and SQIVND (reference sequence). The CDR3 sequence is CASSIAGQTYEQYF. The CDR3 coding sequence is TGTGCCAGTAGTATAGCGGGACAAACCTACGAGCAGTACTTC.

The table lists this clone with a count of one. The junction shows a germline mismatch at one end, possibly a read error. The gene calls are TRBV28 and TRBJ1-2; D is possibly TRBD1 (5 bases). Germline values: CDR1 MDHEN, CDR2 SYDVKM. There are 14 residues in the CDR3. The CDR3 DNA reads TGTGCCAGCAGTAAACCCCAGGGTGAGAGGTCTTGGGCCTTC. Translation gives CASSKPQGERSWAF.

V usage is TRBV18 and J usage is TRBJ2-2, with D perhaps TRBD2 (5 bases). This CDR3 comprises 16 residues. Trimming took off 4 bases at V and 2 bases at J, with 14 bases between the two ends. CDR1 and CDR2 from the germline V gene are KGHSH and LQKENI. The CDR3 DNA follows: TGTGCCAGCTCACTACGACTGGGAGCAAACACCGGGGAGCTGTTTTTT. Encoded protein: CASSLRLGANTGELFF.

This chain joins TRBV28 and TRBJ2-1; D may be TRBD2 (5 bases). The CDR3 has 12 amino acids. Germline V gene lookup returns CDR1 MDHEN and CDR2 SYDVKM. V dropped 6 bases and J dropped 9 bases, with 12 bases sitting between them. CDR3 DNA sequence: TGTGCCAGCAGAAACCCGGGGAGTGAGCAGTTCTTC. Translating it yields CASRNPGSEQFF.

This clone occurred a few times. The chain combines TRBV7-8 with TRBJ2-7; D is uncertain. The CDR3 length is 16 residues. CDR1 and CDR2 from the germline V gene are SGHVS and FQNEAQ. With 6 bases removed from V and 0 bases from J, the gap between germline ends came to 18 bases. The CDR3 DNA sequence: TGTGCCAGCAGTGGAATGGCAGGCAGTACCTCCTACGAGCAGTACTTC. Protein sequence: CASSGMAGSTSYEQYF.

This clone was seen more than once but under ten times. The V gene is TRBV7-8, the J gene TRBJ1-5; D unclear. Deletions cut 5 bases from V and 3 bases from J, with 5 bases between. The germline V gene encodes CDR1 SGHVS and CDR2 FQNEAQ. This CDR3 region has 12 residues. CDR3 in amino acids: CASSPVNQPQHF. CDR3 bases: TGTGCCAGCAGCCCAGTCAATCAGCCCCAGCATTTT.

The CDR3 protein is CATLTSGTEYF. The CDR3 region has the DNA TGTGCCACCTTGACTAGCGGGACTGAGTATTTT. V gene TRBV28 combines with J gene TRBJ2-3, with 11 nucleotides matching TRBD2. The V gene end was trimmed by 10 bases and the J gene end by 13 bases; junction bases not matched to a gene: 7. From germline, CDR1 is MDHEN and CDR2 SYDVKM. CDR3 length: 11 residues.

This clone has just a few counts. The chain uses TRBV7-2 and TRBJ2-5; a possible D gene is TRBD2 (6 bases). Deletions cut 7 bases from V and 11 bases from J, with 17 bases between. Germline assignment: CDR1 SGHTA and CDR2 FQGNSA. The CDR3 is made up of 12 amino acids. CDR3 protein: CASKSAGGEQYF. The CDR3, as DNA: TGTGCCAGCAAGTCAGCGGGTGGTGAGCAGTACTTC. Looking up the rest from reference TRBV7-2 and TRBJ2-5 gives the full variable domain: GAGVSQSPSNKVTEKGKDVELRCDPISGHTALYWYRQSLGQGLEFLIYFQGNSAPDKSGLPSDRFSAERTGGSVSTLTIQRTQQEDSAVYLCASKSAGGEQYFGPGTRLLVL.

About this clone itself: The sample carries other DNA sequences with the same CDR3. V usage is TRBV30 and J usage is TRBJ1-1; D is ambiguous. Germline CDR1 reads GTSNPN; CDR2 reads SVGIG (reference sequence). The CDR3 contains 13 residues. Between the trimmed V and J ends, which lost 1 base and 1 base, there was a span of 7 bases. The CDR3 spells CAWSEQGNTEAFF. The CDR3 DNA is TGTGCCTGGAGTGAACAAGGGAACACTGAAGCTTTCTTT.

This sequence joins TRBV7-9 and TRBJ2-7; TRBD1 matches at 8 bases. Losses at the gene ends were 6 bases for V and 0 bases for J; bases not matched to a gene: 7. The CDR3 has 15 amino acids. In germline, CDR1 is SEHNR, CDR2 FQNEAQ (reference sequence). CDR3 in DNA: TGTGCCAGCAGTCCGACAGGGGCAATCTCCTACGAGCAGTACTTC. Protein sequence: CASSPTGAISYEQYF.

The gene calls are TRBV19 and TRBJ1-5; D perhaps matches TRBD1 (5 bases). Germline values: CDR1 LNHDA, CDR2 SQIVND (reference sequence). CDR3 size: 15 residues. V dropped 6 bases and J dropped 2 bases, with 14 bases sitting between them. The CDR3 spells CASRRGPNGNQPQHF. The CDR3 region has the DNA TGTGCCAGTAGGAGGGGACCCAATGGCAATCAGCCCCAGCATTTT.

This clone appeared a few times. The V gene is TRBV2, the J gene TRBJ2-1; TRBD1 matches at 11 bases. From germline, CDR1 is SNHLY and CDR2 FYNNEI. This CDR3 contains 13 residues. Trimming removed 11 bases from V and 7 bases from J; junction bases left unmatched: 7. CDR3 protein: CAGGGQGDNEQFF. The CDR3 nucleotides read TGTGCCGGCGGGGGACAGGGGGATAATGAGCAGTTCTTC. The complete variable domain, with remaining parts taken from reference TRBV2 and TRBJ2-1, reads EPEVTQTPSHQVTQMGQEVILRCVPISNHLYFYWYRQILGQKVEFLVSFYNNEISEKSEIFDDQFSVERPDGSNFTLKIRSTKLEDSAMYFCAGGGQGDNEQFFGPGTRLTVL.

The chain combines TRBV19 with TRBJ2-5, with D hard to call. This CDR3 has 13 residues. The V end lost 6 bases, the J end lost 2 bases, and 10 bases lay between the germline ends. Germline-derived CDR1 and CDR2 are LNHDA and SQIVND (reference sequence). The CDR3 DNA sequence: TGTGCCAGTAGCCGCATCAGACAAGAGACCCAGTACTTC. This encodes CASSRIRQETQYF.